Listed below are T cell receptor beta chains from one sample, sequenced in a study of T cell responses to AZD1222 COVID-19 vaccine. Clones were read by immunoSEQ multiplex PCR, and TCRdb kept only the in-frame ones, dropping some. The data show about 150,000 clones, roughly nine tenths seen once. The starting material was peripheral blood, obtained on day 0 of AZD1222 vaccination. Receptor source: an adult in good health. CDR3s include the opening cysteine and the closing phenylalanine or tryptophan. The D gene is left open where the match is weak. Rows give clone size only sometimes, using once, few, many, or a class for an expanded clone.

v_gene: TRBV9
j_gene: TRBJ2-1
abundance: NA
d_gene: NA
CDR3aa: CASSVSVPNEQFF
CDR3nt: TGTGCCAGCAGCGTATCCGTGCCGAATGAGCAGTTCTTC

v_gene: TRBV3-1/TRBV3-2
j_gene: TRBJ2-7
abundance: NA
d_gene: TRBD2
CDR3aa: CASSPAGSLYEQYF
CDR3nt: TGTGCCAGCAGCCCAGCGGGATCCCTCTACGAGCAGTACTTC

v_gene: TRBV10-3
j_gene: TRBJ2-6
abundance: NA
d_gene: TRBD2
CDR3aa: CAISDNRGLAREGANVLTF
CDR3nt: TGTGCCATCAGTGATAACAGGGGACTAGCGCGAGAGGGGGCCAACGTCCTGACTTTC

v_gene: TRBV4-1
j_gene: TRBJ1-2
abundance: NA
d_gene: NA
CDR3aa: CASSQDPTASMGYTF
CDR3nt: TGCGCCAGCAGCCAAGATCCGACAGCGTCTATGGGCTACACCTTC

v_gene: TRBV7-3
j_gene: TRBJ2-2
abundance: NA
d_gene: NA
CDR3aa: CASSLGREEANTGELFF
CDR3nt: TGTGCCAGCAGCTTAGGCAGGGAGGAGGCGAACACCGGGGAGCTGTTTTTT

v_gene: TRBV5-1
j_gene: TRBJ2-7
abundance: NA
d_gene: TRBD1
CDR3aa: CASSPTGGTTYEQYF
CDR3nt: TGCGCCAGCAGCCCGACAGGGGGAACGACCTACGAGCAGTACTTC

v_gene: TRBV10-1
j_gene: TRBJ2-3
abundance: NA
d_gene: TRBD2
CDR3aa: CASSESPIAGAADTQYF
CDR3nt: TGCGCCAGCAGTGAGTCGCCGATAGCGGGAGCGGCAGATACGCAGTATTTT

v_gene: TRBV11-3
j_gene: TRBJ2-1
abundance: NA
d_gene: NA
CDR3aa: CASREGSGGEQFF
CDR3nt: TGTGCCAGCCGAGAGGGATCTGGCGGTGAGCAGTTCTTC

v_gene: TRBV5-1
j_gene: TRBJ1-5
abundance: NA
d_gene: NA
CDR3aa: CASSLGTANSNQPQHF
CDR3nt: TGCGCCAGCAGCTTGGGTACAGCTAATAGCAATCAGCCCCAGCATTTT

v_gene: TRBV13
j_gene: TRBJ1-1
abundance: NA
d_gene: NA
CDR3aa: CASSLVSSGGNPEAFF
CDR3nt: TGTGCCAGCAGCTTAGTGAGTAGCGGAGGGAACCCTGAAGCTTTCTTT

v_gene: TRBV7-9
j_gene: TRBJ2-7
abundance: NA
d_gene: NA
CDR3aa: CASSLVSTHEQYF
CDR3nt: TGTGCCAGCAGCTTAGTGAGTACCCACGAGCAGTACTTC

v_gene: TRBV5-1
j_gene: TRBJ2-3
abundance: NA
d_gene: NA
CDR3aa: CASARESREDTQYF
CDR3nt: TGCGCTAGCGCAAGAGAGTCCAGGGAAGATACGCAGTATTTT

v_gene: TRBV2
j_gene: TRBJ1-2
abundance: NA
d_gene: NA
CDR3aa: CASSENGVGYTF
CDR3nt: TGTGCCAGCAGTGAAAATGGGGTTGGCTACACCTTC

v_gene: TRBV9
j_gene: TRBJ2-1
abundance: NA
d_gene: TRBD2
CDR3aa: CASSSRGETSYNEQFF
CDR3nt: TGTGCCAGCAGCTCCCGGGGGGAGACGTCCTACAATGAGCAGTTCTTC

v_gene: TRBV28
j_gene: TRBJ1-1
abundance: NA
d_gene: NA
CDR3aa: CASSLPQGGAEAFF
CDR3nt: TGTGCCAGCAGCCTACCCCAGGGTGGCGCTGAAGCTTTCTTT

v_gene: TRBV2
j_gene: TRBJ1-1
abundance: NA
d_gene: NA
CDR3aa: CASSGGGNTEAFF
CDR3nt: TGTGCCAGCAGTGGAGGGGGGAATACTGAAGCTTTCTTT

v_gene: TRBV12-5
j_gene: TRBJ1-2
abundance: few
d_gene: NA
CDR3aa: CASGLVGRGYTF
CDR3nt: TGTGCTAGTGGTTTGGTAGGTAGGGGCTACACCTTC

v_gene: TRBV2
j_gene: TRBJ1-5
abundance: NA
d_gene: NA
CDR3aa: CASSWGLGSNQPQHF
CDR3nt: TGTGCCAGCAGTTGGGGGCTGGGGAGCAATCAGCCCCAGCATTTT

v_gene: TRBV3-1/TRBV3-2
j_gene: TRBJ2-3
abundance: NA
d_gene: TRBD1
CDR3aa: CASSGQATDTQYF
CDR3nt: TGTGCCAGCAGCGGACAGGCCACAGATACGCAGTATTTT

v_gene: TRBV15
j_gene: TRBJ2-3
abundance: NA
d_gene: TRBD2
CDR3aa: CATSRTSGSPDTQYF
CDR3nt: TGTGCCACCAGCAGGACTAGCGGGAGCCCAGATACGCAGTATTTT

v_gene: TRBV10-3
j_gene: TRBJ2-1
abundance: NA
d_gene: TRBD2
CDR3aa: CATGTSGYNEQFF
CDR3nt: TGTGCCACCGGGACTAGCGGTTACAATGAGCAGTTCTTC

v_gene: TRBV3-1/TRBV3-2
j_gene: TRBJ2-3
abundance: NA
d_gene: TRBD2
CDR3aa: CASSQARGRSADTQYF
CDR3nt: TGTGCCAGCAGCCAAGCTCGCGGGAGGTCCGCAGATACGCAGTATTTT

v_gene: TRBV3-1/TRBV3-2
j_gene: TRBJ2-7
abundance: NA
d_gene: TRBD1
CDR3aa: CASSLGTGFYEQYF
CDR3nt: TGTGCCAGCAGCCTCGGGACAGGATTCTACGAGCAGTACTTC

v_gene: TRBV7-2
j_gene: TRBJ1-1
abundance: NA
d_gene: NA
CDR3aa: CASSLVPDLNTEAFF
CDR3nt: TGTGCCAGCAGCTTAGTCCCAGATTTGAACACTGAAGCTTTCTTT

v_gene: TRBV18
j_gene: TRBJ1-2
abundance: NA
d_gene: TRBD1
CDR3aa: CASSRDRGQTNYGYTF
CDR3nt: TGTGCCAGCTCACGGGACAGGGGCCAGACTAACTATGGCTACACCTTC

v_gene: TRBV5-1
j_gene: TRBJ2-1
abundance: NA
d_gene: TRBD1
CDR3aa: CASSLGQGSYNEQFF
CDR3nt: TGCGCCAGCAGCTTGGGACAGGGATCCTACAATGAGCAGTTCTTC

v_gene: TRBV6-1
j_gene: TRBJ1-1
abundance: NA
d_gene: NA
CDR3aa: CASSEAETGGTEAFF
CDR3nt: TGTGCCAGCAGTGAAGCCGAAACGGGGGGCACTGAAGCTTTCTTT

v_gene: TRBV3-1/TRBV3-2
j_gene: TRBJ1-1
abundance: NA
d_gene: NA
CDR3aa: CASSPLRNMNTEAFF
CDR3nt: TGTGCCAGCAGCCCCCTTCGGAACATGAACACTGAAGCTTTCTTT

v_gene: TRBV28
j_gene: TRBJ1-3
abundance: NA
d_gene: NA
CDR3aa: CTSRGSGNTIYF
CDR3nt: TGTACCAGCAGGGGTTCCGGAAACACCATATATTTT

v_gene: TRBV28
j_gene: TRBJ1-2
abundance: NA
d_gene: NA
CDR3aa: CATYRDGYTF
CDR3nt: TGTGCCACCTACAGGGACGGCTACACCTTC

v_gene: TRBV9
j_gene: TRBJ2-1
abundance: NA
d_gene: NA
CDR3aa: CASSQTPPPYNEQFF
CDR3nt: TGTGCCAGCAGCCAAACCCCTCCCCCCTACAATGAGCAGTTCTTC

v_gene: TRBV6-5
j_gene: TRBJ1-1
abundance: NA
d_gene: NA
CDR3aa: CASSVEEDTEAFF
CDR3nt: TGTGCCAGCAGCGTAGAGGAAGACACTGAAGCTTTCTTT

v_gene: TRBV15
j_gene: TRBJ2-7
abundance: NA
d_gene: NA
CDR3aa: CATSRDAPYEQYF
CDR3nt: TGTGCCACCAGCAGAGACGCGCCCTACGAGCAGTACTTC

v_gene: TRBV28
j_gene: TRBJ2-2
abundance: NA
d_gene: NA
CDR3aa: CASTLILYGELFF
CDR3nt: TGTGCCAGCACCCTAATACTGTACGGGGAGCTGTTTTTT

v_gene: TRBV27
j_gene: TRBJ2-1
abundance: once
d_gene: TRBD1
CDR3aa: CASSPIIGTGTMKQFF
CDR3nt: TGTGCCAGCAGTCCTATAATCGGGACAGGTACAATGAAGCAGTTCTTC

v_gene: TRBV11-3
j_gene: TRBJ2-1
abundance: NA
d_gene: TRBD1
CDR3aa: CASSSGQGGYNEQFF
CDR3nt: TGTGCCAGCAGCTCGGGACAGGGTGGCTACAATGAGCAGTTCTTC

v_gene: TRBV10-1
j_gene: TRBJ1-5
abundance: NA
d_gene: NA
CDR3aa: CASSERIQGCNQPQHF
CDR3nt: TGCGCCAGCAGTGAAAGAATTCAGGGCTGCAATCAGCCCCAGCATTTT

v_gene: TRBV24-1
j_gene: TRBJ2-3
abundance: NA
d_gene: NA
CDR3aa: CATSDPSARSSDTQYF
CDR3nt: TGTGCCACCAGTGATCCGTCGGCTAGGTCCTCAGATACGCAGTATTTT

v_gene: TRBV7-2
j_gene: TRBJ1-4
abundance: NA
d_gene: NA
CDR3aa: CASSLISDATNEKLFF
CDR3nt: TGTGCCAGCAGCTTAATCTCTGATGCAACTAATGAAAAACTGTTTTTT

v_gene: TRBV28
j_gene: TRBJ1-2
abundance: NA
d_gene: NA
CDR3aa: CASSFPPLYGYTF
CDR3nt: TGTGCCAGCAGTTTCCCGCCGCTCTATGGCTACACCTTC

v_gene: TRBV27
j_gene: TRBJ2-6
abundance: many
d_gene: TRBD2
CDR3aa: CASSLAGPGANVLTF
CDR3nt: TGTGCCAGCAGCTTAGCGGGACCTGGGGCCAACGTCCTGACTTTC

v_gene: TRBV11-2
j_gene: TRBJ2-1
abundance: NA
d_gene: NA
CDR3aa: CASRPQDNEQFF
CDR3nt: TGTGCCAGCAGGCCCCAGGACAATGAGCAGTTCTTC

v_gene: TRBV5-1
j_gene: TRBJ2-7
abundance: NA
d_gene: NA
CDR3aa: CASSLVVSSYEQYF
CDR3nt: TGCGCCAGCAGCTTGGTGGTCAGCTCCTACGAGCAGTACTTC

v_gene: TRBV19
j_gene: TRBJ2-1
abundance: NA
d_gene: TRBD2
CDR3aa: CASSFLAGVYNEQFF
CDR3nt: TGTGCCAGTAGTTTTCTAGCGGGAGTCTACAATGAGCAGTTCTTC

v_gene: TRBV28
j_gene: TRBJ1-2
abundance: NA
d_gene: TRBD1
CDR3aa: CASSSPGQGSFPYGYTF
CDR3nt: TGTGCCAGCAGTTCACCGGGACAGGGAAGTTTCCCCTACGGCTACACCTTC

v_gene: TRBV15
j_gene: TRBJ2-2
abundance: NA
d_gene: NA
CDR3aa: CATSREVSAGELFF
CDR3nt: TGTGCCACCAGCAGGGAAGTTAGTGCCGGGGAGCTGTTTTTT

v_gene: TRBV3-1/TRBV3-2
j_gene: TRBJ2-3
abundance: once
d_gene: TRBD1
CDR3aa: CASSPRDRGLAGKGTDTQYF
CDR3nt: TGTGCCAGCAGCCCCCGGGACAGGGGATTAGCGGGAAAGGGCACAGATACGCAGTATTTT

v_gene: TRBV20-1
j_gene: TRBJ1-1
abundance: once
d_gene: NA
CDR3aa: CKWGAEAFF
CDR3nt: TGTAAATGGGGGGCTGAAGCTTTCTTT